This T cell receptor beta chain comes out of a study of T cells in Graves' hyperthyroidism and ophthalmopathy. Many counts were recorded for this clonotype. Its antigen is unidentified. Study outcomes and limitations: Ophthalmopathy got predicted by the model a median roughly 6.1 months before its onset. The majority of expanded thyroid clonotypes above 0.001 also appeared in blood. In the analysis, a 13 V-J model separated ophthalmopathy from stable hyperthyroidism.

In making diagnoses, clinical symptoms, serum thyroxine and TRAb, thyroid ultrasound and orbital computed tomography were all used. Amplification of TCR beta CDR3 regions used RNA as the template. In the first-round RT-PCR of the TCR CDR3, the HTBI primer set was used. Each CDR3 protein is one row after TCRdb ran MiXCR on the multiplex PCR reads. This table has 540,000 or so distinct CDR3 sequences, around 45% appearing once. There are 16 residues in the CDR3. The trim removed 5 bases at V and 0 bases at J, leaving 7 bases unmatched. Germline-derived CDR1 and CDR2 are SEHNR and FQNEAQ (reference sequence).

The sequence was collected from an adult woman with Graves' disease, either hyperthyroidism or ophthalmopathy (not recorded which). The V gene is TRBV7-9, the J gene TRBJ2-7; 10 bases are shared with TRBD2. Sequencing used peripheral blood or thyroid tissue (not recorded which). The CDR3 spells CASSTRTSGASYEQYF. DNA for the CDR3: TGTGCCAGCAGCACACGGACTAGCGGAGCCTCCTACGAGCAGTACTTC.